These 8 T cell receptor beta chains were sequenced from one sample in a study of read filtering for tumor transcriptome and immune sequencing. This library used approximately 390 ng RNA and molecular barcoded adaptors spanning alpha/delta and beta/gamma chains. One entry per CDR3 protein, called by TCRdb with MiXCR from the reads. Seen here are fewer than 100,000 distinct CDR3 sequences, roughly an eighth observed once, and the top ten hold about 15%. Sequenced: a population of CD138-negative cells sorted from bone marrow. These receptors originate from a donor aged 40 or over with multiple myeloma.

At least ten counts were recorded for this clonotype. This chain links TRBV7-2 with TRBJ2-1; D is undetermined. V was cut by 4 bases and J by 10 bases, with 11 bases left in between. In germline, CDR1 is SGHTA, CDR2 FQGNSA. This CDR3 contains 12 residues. The CDR3 here is CASSSSMGEQFF. The DNA of the CDR3 is TGTGCCAGCAGCTCCTCCATGGGCGAGCAGTTCTTC. Variable domain in full (rest from reference TRBV7-2 and TRBJ2-1): GAGVSQSPSNKVTEKGKDVELRCDPISGHTALYWYRQSLGQGLEFLIYFQGNSAPDKSGLPSDRFSAERTGGSVSTLTIQRTQQEDSAVYLCASSSSMGEQFFGPGTRLTVL.

This clonotype was recorded many times. The chain is built from TRBV29-1 and TRBJ2-3, with 10 bases aligning to TRBD1. J gave up 3 bases and V 6 bases, and 12 bases lay outside the gene matches. Germline CDR1 reads SQVTM; CDR2 reads ANQGSEA. This CDR3 contains 16 residues. DNA for the CDR3: TGCAGCGTCGCTCTCCGGGACAGGGGAAGGACAGATACGCAGTATTTT. As protein: CSVALRDRGRTDTQYF.

This clonotype occurred a few times. With a much larger clone just one base away, this may be a read error. This is likely a read error, given that the CDR3 carries no conserved phenylalanine or tryptophan at its end. The CDR3 loop reads CASSLDRGETQYL. Here the CDR3 DNA reads TGCGCCAGCAGCTTGGATAGGGGAGAGACCCAGTACCTC. This chain joins TRBV5-1 and TRBJ2-5; a possible D gene is TRBD1 (5 bases). The CDR3 covers 13 residues. The germline gives CDR1 SGHRS, CDR2 YFSETQ. The V end was cut by 0 bases, the J end by 4 bases, with 7 bases between.

This clonotype was found many times. The chain couples TRBV11-2 to TRBJ2-1; D is unclear. The CDR3 extends over 15 amino acids. In germline, CDR1 is SGHAT, CDR2 FQNNGV. Trimming removed 7 bases at V and 4 bases at J, with 17 bases between. The CDR3 DNA reads TGTGCCAGCACCCCGACCCCGGCCTTTTACAATGAGCAGTTCTTC. Its translation: CASTPTPAFYNEQFF.

This clonotype was seen ten or more times. This chain connects TRBV6-1 to TRBJ2-4; the D is unclear. V gave up 7 bases and J gave up 1 base, with 8 bases separating them. Germline lookup yields CDR1 MNHNS and CDR2 SASEGT. The CDR3 spans 13 residues. This CDR3 reads CASTEGAKNIQYF. The CDR3 DNA sequence: TGTGCCAGCACCGAAGGTGCCAAAAACATTCAGTACTTC.

The chain has TRBV28 and TRBJ2-7; tentative D call: TRBD1 (5 bases). The CDR3 length is 16 residues. V was pared by 6 bases and J by 0 bases, with 18 bases between. Germline-derived CDR1 and CDR2 are MDHEN and SYDVKM. The CDR3 region is CASSSLEQVSSYEQYF. Here the CDR3 DNA reads TGTGCCAGCAGCTCACTCGAACAGGTTAGCTCCTACGAGCAGTACTTC.

This clonotype was observed at least ten times. V and J are TRBV6-1 and TRBJ1-5; no reliable D call. CDR3 length: 15 residues. Trimming took off 5 bases at V and 7 bases at J, with 18 bases between the two ends. CDR1 and CDR2 (germline): MNHNS, SASEGT. The chain's CDR3 is CASSSAAGEHQPQHF. CDR3 in DNA: TGTGCCAGCAGTTCCGCAGCGGGTGAGCACCAGCCCCAGCATTTT.

The V and J genes are TRBV20-1 and TRBJ2-3; 9 bases are a match to TRBD2. There are 14 residues in the CDR3. V was pared by 5 bases and J by 8 bases, with 11 bases of the junction left unmatched. The germline V gene has CDR1 DFQATT and CDR2 SNEGSKA (reference sequence). The CDR3: CSAVSGGRGGTQYF. The CDR3 nucleotides read TGCAGTGCTGTTAGCGGGGGACGAGGGGGTACGCAGTATTTT.